Shown below are 26 T cell receptor beta chains from a single sample sequenced in a study of long-term antiretroviral therapy in people with HIV. Researchers report immunoSEQ v3.0 was run at survey level. Libraries were prepared by immunoSEQ multiplex PCR; TCRdb keeps only in-frame clonotypes and omits some of them. The table includes about 20,000 clones, about 70% detected once. Sequenced material: unsorted PBMCs, taken 0.5 years before starting antiretroviral therapy. These TCRs come from a man younger than 35 with HIV.

The CDR3 reads CASSFPGNTYEQYF. The CDR3 DNA is TGCGCCAGCAGTTTTCCGGGAAACACCTACGAGCAGTACTTC. This chain uses TRBV5-1 with TRBJ2-7; a weak D match, TRBD2 (5 bases). The CDR3 is 14 amino acids. CDR1 and CDR2 from the germline V gene are SGHRS and YFSETQ. V was shortened by 5 bases and J by 2 bases, with 14 bases between the two germline ends. Supplemented by reference TRBV5-1 and TRBJ2-7, the full variable domain reads KAGVTQTPRYLIKTRGQQVTLSCSPISGHRSVSWYQQTPGQGLQFLFEYFSETQRNKGNFPGRFSGRQFSNSRSEMNVSTLELGDSALYLCASSFPGNTYEQYFGPGTRLTVT.

This rearrangement joins TRBV4-1 to TRBJ1-5, with 7 bases aligning to TRBD1. The CDR3 length is 15 residues. CDR1 is MGHRA, CDR2 YSYEKL, per germline. Losses at the gene ends were 1 base for V and 5 bases for J; bases not matched to a gene: 5. Here the CDR3 DNA reads TGCGCCAGCAGCCAAGGGGCAGGGGGAGATCAGCCCCAGCATTTT. Translation: CASSQGAGGDQPQHF.

The chain joins TRBV14 to TRBJ2-3; TRBD1 or TRBD2 may be the D gene (5 bases each). The CDR3 sequence is 17 residues long. With 4 bases removed from V and 10 bases from J, the gap between germline ends came to 27 bases. The germline gives CDR1 SGHDN, CDR2 FVKESK. In DNA form, the CDR3 reads TGTGCCAGCAGCCCAACCATGTGGGGACCCTCATCAATGTCGCAGTATTTT. Translated, it gives CASSPTMWGPSSMSQYF.

The chain recombines TRBV11-2 with TRBJ2-1; 10 positions agree with TRBD2. The CDR3 contains 15 residues. In germline, CDR1 is SGHAT, CDR2 FQNNGV. V shed 1 base and J 6 bases; nucleotides not matched to a gene: 3. The CDR3 DNA follows: TGTGCCAGCAGCTTAGGGACTAGCGGTTCCAATGAGCAGTTCTTC. Residues: CASSLGTSGSNEQFF.

The chain carries TRBV7-6 and TRBJ1-4; D gene ambiguous. V gave up 2 bases and J gave up 0 bases, with 13 bases separating them. Per germline, CDR1 SGHVS and CDR2 FNYEAQ. The CDR3 runs 17 residues. CDR3 in amino acids: CASSLSPGSATNEKLFF. The CDR3 nucleotides read TGTGCCAGCAGCTTATCTCCTGGGTCTGCAACTAATGAAAAACTGTTTTTT.

This clone showed up just once. The J gene is TRBJ2-1, the V gene TRBV19, with TRBD2 matching over 11 bases. V shed 10 bases, J shed 8 bases, and the junction held 10 bases outside the gene matches. Germline V gene lookup returns CDR1 LNHDA and CDR2 SQIVND (reference sequence). This CDR3 comprises 14 residues. The CDR3, as DNA: TGTGCCACTACACCGGGACTAGCGGAAGATGAGCAGTTCTTC. Translation: CATTPGLAEDEQFF.

The chain links TRBV12-5 to TRBJ1-1, with D maybe TRBD1 (5 bases). Germline CDR1 is LGHNT and CDR2 is FRNRAP. Trimming removed 4 bases at V and 3 bases at J, with 9 bases between. The CDR3 consists of 13 residues. CDR3 loop: CASGWGGDTEAFF. CDR3 DNA sequence: TGTGCTAGTGGTTGGGGGGGTGACACTGAAGCTTTCTTT. The complete variable domain, with remaining parts taken from reference TRBV12-5 and TRBJ1-1, reads DARVTQTPRHKVTEMGQEVTMRCQPILGHNTVFWYRQTMMQGLELLAYFRNRAPLDDSGMPKDRFSAEMPDATLATLKIQPSEPRDSAVYFCASGWGGDTEAFFGQGTRLTVV.

The chain has TRBV6-6 and TRBJ1-1, with TRBD1 identical over 7 bases. V shed 5 bases and J 5 bases; nucleotides not matched to a gene: 5. The CDR3 runs to 13 residues. Germline V CDR1 and CDR2: MNHNY, SVGAGI (reference sequence). The CDR3 protein is CASSTQGRTEAFF. CDR3 nucleotide sequence: TGTGCCAGCAGTACACAGGGGAGAACTGAAGCTTTCTTT.

The V and J genes are TRBV27 and TRBJ2-2; a possible D gene is TRBD2 (5 bases). The V end was cut by 5 bases, the J end by 7 bases, with 17 bases between. The CDR3 extends over 15 amino acids. Germline V gene sequence: CDR1 MNHEY, CDR2 SMNVEV (reference sequence). CDR3 region: CASSLRAFRDGELFF. The CDR3 region has the DNA TGTGCCAGCAGTCTACGAGCGTTCCGGGACGGGGAGCTGTTTTTT.

The V and J genes are TRBV28 and TRBJ1-1; 8 bases match TRBD1. The J segment lost 5 bases and the V segment lost 5 bases, leaving 4 bases of the junction unmatched. The CDR3 is made up of 13 amino acids. CDR1 and CDR2 (germline): MDHEN, SYDVKM. CDR3 sequence reads: CASSLGQATEAFF. The CDR3 region has the DNA TGTGCCAGCAGTCTGGGACAGGCGACTGAAGCTTTCTTT.

This sequence joins TRBV13 and TRBJ1-1; 7 bases fit TRBD1. Germline loops: CDR1 PRHDT, CDR2 FYEKMQ (reference sequence). J gave up 10 bases and V 4 bases, and 12 bases lay outside the gene matches. The CDR3 runs to 14 residues. The CDR3: CASSSQQGKVRAFF. CDR3 coding DNA: TGTGCCAGCAGCTCCCAACAGGGGAAGGTGCGAGCTTTCTTT.

The J gene is TRBJ1-2, the V gene TRBV5-1; D call uncertain. Trimming left V 9 bases short and J 2 bases short, with 14 bases between. The CDR3 extends over 13 amino acids. Germline values: CDR1 SGHRS, CDR2 YFSETQ. CDR3 sequence reads: CATSPEVNYGYTF. The CDR3 coding sequence is TGCGCCACCAGTCCGGAGGTGAACTATGGCTACACCTTC.

This clone occurred a few times. The CDR3 DNA reads as TGTGCCAGCAGCCCCCACGGACTAGCGGGAGCGAGGAATGAGCAGTTCTTC. It translates to CASSPHGLAGARNEQFF. The V and J genes are TRBV7-2 and TRBJ2-1, with 13 bases lining up with TRBD2. The ends lost 5 bases at V and 7 bases at J; junction bases unmatched: 11. Germline lookup yields CDR1 SGHTA and CDR2 FQGNSA. The CDR3 extends over 17 amino acids.

The chain recombines TRBV15 with TRBJ2-2; 11 nucleotides match TRBD2. This CDR3 spans 17 amino acids. Per the germline V gene, CDR1 is LNHNV and CDR2 is YYDKDF (reference sequence). V was clipped by 3 bases and J by 8 bases; unmatched bases: 11. This CDR3 is CATSRGPGLADSGELFF. DNA of the CDR3: TGTGCCACCAGCAGGGGACCGGGACTAGCGGATTCGGGGGAGCTGTTTTTT. Based on the CDR3 plus reference TRBV15 and TRBJ2-2, the full variable domain is DAMVIQNPRYQVTQFGKPVTLSCSQTLNHNVMYWYQQKSSQAPKLLFHYYDKDFNNEADTPDNFQSRRPNTSFCFLDIRSPGLGDTAMYLCATSRGPGLADSGELFFGEGSRLTVL.

The CDR3 loop reads CASALLLGQSSYNEQFF. The CDR3 bases are TGTGCTAGTGCTCTCCTTCTAGGGCAGAGCTCCTACAATGAGCAGTTCTTC. J is TRBJ2-1 and V is TRBV12-5; D gene uncertain. Trimming cost V 7 bases and J 0 bases, with 19 bases left between them. The CDR3 has 17 amino acids. Germline loops: CDR1 LGHNT, CDR2 FRNRAP.

The genes are TRBV19 and TRBJ1-1; 7 bases are a match to TRBD1. Germline lookup yields CDR1 LNHDA and CDR2 SQIVND (reference sequence). This CDR3 contains 14 residues. V lost 6 bases, J lost 1 base, and 5 bases stayed unmatched. The CDR3 coding sequence is TGTGCCAGTAGAGAACCAGGGGGGAACACTGAAGCTTTCTTT. Protein product: CASREPGGNTEAFF.

The V and J genes are TRBV27 and TRBJ1-1; no firm D call. The CDR3 runs to 13 residues. The germline V and J ends were trimmed by 2 bases and 5 bases, with 9 bases remaining between them. Germline V gene data show CDR1 as MNHEY and CDR2 as SMNVEV (reference sequence). DNA for the CDR3: TGTGCCAGCAGTTTAAGCGGGCGGACTGAAGCTTTCTTT. Protein product: CASSLSGRTEAFF.

The chain recombines TRBV5-1 with TRBJ1-2; D is ambiguous. The CDR3 is made up of 14 amino acids. The V gene lost 1 base and the J gene lost 2 bases, with 9 bases spanning the gap. Germline CDR1 is SGHRS and CDR2 is YFSETQ. CDR3 nucleotides: TGCGCCAGCAGCTTGAAGGGAAACAACTATGGCTACACCTTC. Translated, it gives CASSLKGNNYGYTF.

CDR3 amino acids: CASSPGTASLNYGYTF. The CDR3 nucleotides read TGCGCCAGCAGCCCTGGGACAGCTTCCCTTAACTATGGCTACACCTTC. This chain uses TRBV5-1 with TRBJ1-2; 7 positions match TRBD1. The V gene's germline CDR1 is SGHRS and CDR2 YFSETQ. The V gene end was trimmed by 4 bases and the J gene end by 1 base; junction bases not matched to a gene: 10. The CDR3 consists of 16 residues.

The CDR3 sequence: CASSFYLVGPNTGELFF. DNA for the CDR3: TGTGCCAGCAGCTTTTATCTTGTGGGGCCGAACACCGGGGAGCTGTTTTTT. The chain couples TRBV13 to TRBJ2-2; tentative D call: TRBD1 (5 bases). This CDR3 spans 17 amino acids. The ends were cut back, 3 bases at V and 0 bases at J, with 14 bases in the middle. CDR1 and CDR2 (germline): PRHDT, FYEKMQ (reference sequence).

This clone occurred a few times. The rearrangement joins TRBV19 to TRBJ1-2; weak D call: TRBD1 (6 bases). V lost 3 bases and J lost 4, with 12 bases in between. The CDR3 is 14 amino acids. The germline CDR1 and CDR2 sequences are LNHDA and SQIVND (reference sequence). The CDR3 nucleotides read TGTGCCAGTAGTATCGGGGGCGCCCCCTATGGCTACACCTTC. This translates into CASSIGGAPYGYTF.

The V gene is TRBV19, the J gene TRBJ1-1, with D hard to call. CDR3 length equals 14 residues. V was cut by 6 bases and J by 5 bases, with 16 bases left in between. Germline values: CDR1 LNHDA, CDR2 SQIVND (reference sequence). Here the CDR3 DNA reads TGTGCCAGTAGGGCGGGGTTCTCTGAGACTGAAGCTTTCTTT. This translates into CASRAGFSETEAFF.

This clone was observed a few times. The V gene is TRBV1, the J gene TRBJ2-7; the table's D call of TRBD1 was not tested on the DNA. TRBV1 is a recognized pseudogene. The length of the CDR3 is 18 residues. This CDR3 is CTSSHRRGRRGSSYEQYF. DNA for the CDR3: TGCACCAGCAGCCATAGGCGCGGTCGCAGGGGGTCTTCCTACGAGCAGTACTTC.

This clone was seen a handful of times. This chain joins TRBV7-3 and TRBJ2-7; D assignment may be TRBD1 or TRBD2 (6 bases each). The CDR3 runs to 16 residues. The V end lost 0 bases, the J end lost 2 bases, and 14 bases lay between the germline ends. The germline CDR1 and CDR2 sequences are SGHTA and FQGTGA. CDR3 in DNA: TGTGCCAGCAGCTTAACGGGGGGCGATCCTACCTACGAGCAGTACTTC. Its protein product is CASSLTGGDPTYEQYF. The whole variable domain, remainder taken from reference TRBV7-3 and TRBJ2-7, is GAGVSQTPSNKVTEKGKYVELRCDPISGHTALYWYRQSLGQGPEFLIYFQGTGAADDSGLPNDRFFAVRPEGSVSTLKIQRTERGDSAVYLCASSLTGGDPTYEQYFGPGTRLTVT.

This rearrangement joins TRBV28 to TRBJ2-5, with 9 bases matching TRBD1. The CDR3 consists of 14 residues. The junction had 6 bases not matched to a gene; V was cut back by 4 bases and J by 6 bases. Germline CDR1 and CDR2: MDHEN and SYDVKM. The CDR3: CASSSPGQGKTQYF. As DNA, the CDR3 is TGTGCCAGCAGTTCCCCGGGACAGGGAAAGACCCAGTACTTC.

The V gene is TRBV11-2, the J gene TRBJ2-3; D gene unclear. The germline V gene has CDR1 SGHAT and CDR2 FQNNGV. The CDR3 covers 15 residues. Trimming removed 5 bases from V and 1 base from J, with 13 bases in between. The CDR3 DNA is TGTGCCAGCAGCAAGACGAGGACCCGCACAGATACGCAGTATTTT. Protein sequence: CASSKTRTRTDTQYF. The full variable domain, completed using reference TRBV11-2 and TRBJ2-3, is EAGVAQSPRYKIIEKRQSVAFWCNPISGHATLYWYQQILGQGPKLLIQFQNNGVVDDSQLPKDRFSAERLKGVDSTLKIQPAKLEDSAVYLCASSKTRTRTDTQYFGPGTRLTVL.